A single T cell receptor beta chain is shown here with its context. The CDR3 is 16 residues long. The germline CDR1 and CDR2 sequences are SGHRS and YFSETQ. Unmatched junction bases numbered 10, after V lost 7 bases and J lost 1 base. The record originates from a study of blood T cell repertoires in COVID-19. At the level of the study: Acute-phase and convalescent COVID-19 samples originated in the United States, Italy and Spain. PBMCs, B-cell-depleted T cells, or T cells provided the cDNA or gDNA that made up the material.

As processed by the authors: Reference gene primer amplification yielded estimated nucleated cell counts. Only in-frame clones appear in the TCRdb table, and some are missing; sequencing was by immunoSEQ multiplex PCR. That table supplies the V and J calls and clone size; D and trimming were determined from the DNA. The sample contains hundreds of thousands of clones, about four fifths of which appear only once. This chain uses TRBV5-1 with TRBJ2-3, with 9 bases aligning to TRBD2. Sequencing was performed on peripheral blood. The receptor's source is an elderly man with acute or convalescent COVID-19. The CDR3 DNA reads as TGCGCCAGCGCAGGCTTAGCGGGAGACGGCACAGATACGCAGTATTTT. Translation gives CASAGLAGDGTDTQYF.